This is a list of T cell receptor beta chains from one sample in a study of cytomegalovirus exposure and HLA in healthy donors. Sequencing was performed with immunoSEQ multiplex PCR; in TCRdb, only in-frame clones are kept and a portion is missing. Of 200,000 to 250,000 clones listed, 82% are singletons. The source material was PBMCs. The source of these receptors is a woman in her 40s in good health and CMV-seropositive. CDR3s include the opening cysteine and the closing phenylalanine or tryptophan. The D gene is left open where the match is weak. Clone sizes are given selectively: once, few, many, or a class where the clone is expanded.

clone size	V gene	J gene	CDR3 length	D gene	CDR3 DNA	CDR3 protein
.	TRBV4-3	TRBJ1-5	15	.	TGCGCCAGCAGCCAAGATTGGGGGGGCCATCAGCCCCAGCATTTT	CASSQDWGGHQPQHF
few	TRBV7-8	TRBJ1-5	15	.	TGTGCCAGCAGCCAAAGCGTGGGGCAGGGGCAGCCCCAGCATTTT	CASSQSVGQGQPQHF
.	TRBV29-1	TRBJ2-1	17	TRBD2	TGCAGCGTTGAAGTAGTTCGCTTAGCGGGGGGTCGCAATGAGCAGTTCTTC	CSVEVVRLAGGRNEQFF
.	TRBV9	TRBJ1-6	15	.	TGTGCCAGCAGCGTAGCGTCAGGGATTAATTCCCCCCTCCACTTT	CASSVASGINSPLHF
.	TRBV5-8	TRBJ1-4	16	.	TGTGCCAGCAGCTTGGCCTCGAAGAGGCTTGGCGAAAAACTGTTTTTT	CASSLASKRLGEKLFF
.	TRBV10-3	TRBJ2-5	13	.	TGTGCCATCAGTCCGGGACAACAAGAGACCCAGTACTTC	CAISPGQQETQYF
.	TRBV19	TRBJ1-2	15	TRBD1	TGTGCCAGTAGTATAGAAGGGACAGGGGTTTATGGCTACACCTTC	CASSIEGTGVYGYTF
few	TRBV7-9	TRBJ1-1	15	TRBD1	TGTGCCAGCAGCCCGGGACAGGGGTTGAACACTGAAGCTTTCTTT	CASSPGQGLNTEAFF
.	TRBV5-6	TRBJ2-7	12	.	TGTGCCAGCAGCTTGGCTAGTCACGAGCAGTACTTC	CASSLASHEQYF
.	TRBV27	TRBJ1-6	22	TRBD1	TGTGCCAGCAGTCTTAACCCTTACCTGACAGGGGGCGCGGGTAAAAGTAATTCACCCCTCCACTTT	CASSLNPYLTGGAGKSNSPLHF
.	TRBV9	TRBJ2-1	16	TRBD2	TGTGCCAGCAGCGCCCTGGGACTAGTTCTCCACAATGAGCAGTTCTTC	CASSALGLVLHNEQFF
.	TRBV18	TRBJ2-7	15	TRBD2	TGTGCCAGCTCACCTGGACTAGCGGGAGATAGCGAGCAGTACTTC	CASSPGLAGDSEQYF
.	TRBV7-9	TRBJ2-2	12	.	TGTTCCAGCAGCTCGGGATCTGGGGAGCTGTTTTTT	CSSSSGSGELFF
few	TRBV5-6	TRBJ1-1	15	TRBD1	TGTGCCAGCAGCTTTGGGACAGGGGAACTTACTGAAGCTTTCTTT	CASSFGTGELTEAFF
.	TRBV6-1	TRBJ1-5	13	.	TGTGCCAGCAGCTGGGACAACAATCAGCCCCAGCATTTT	CASSWDNNQPQHF
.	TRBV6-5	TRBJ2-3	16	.	TGTGCCAGCAGTTACTCCGCGTCAGGGGTGGGAGATACGCAGTATTTT	CASSYSASGVGDTQYF
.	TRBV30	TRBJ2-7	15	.	TGTGCCTGGAGTAAGGGTACAGGGCCCCTCTACGAGCAGTACTTC	CAWSKGTGPLYEQYF
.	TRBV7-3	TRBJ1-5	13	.	TGTGCCAGCAGATACAGGGTTCGACGGCCCCAGCATTTT	CASRYRVRRPQHF
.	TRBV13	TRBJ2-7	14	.	TGTGCCAGCAGCTTTCCCGACCGGGCCTACGAGCAGTACTTC	CASSFPDRAYEQYF
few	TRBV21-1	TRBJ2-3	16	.	TGTGCCAGCAGCAGCCTACTAGCGGGAGTTGGAGATACGCAGTATTTT	CASSSLLAGVGDTQYF
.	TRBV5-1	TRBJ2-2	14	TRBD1	TGCGCCAGCAGCCCTGGACAGGGGCAAGCGGAGCTGTTTTTT	CASSPGQGQAELFF
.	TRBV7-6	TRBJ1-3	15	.	TGTGCCAGCAGCTCCCGACAGCTTTCTGGAAACACCATATATTTT	CASSSRQLSGNTIYF
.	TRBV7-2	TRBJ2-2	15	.	TGTGCCAGCAGCTTAGGTGGAGGGATAACCGGGGAGCTGTTTTTT	CASSLGGGITGELFF
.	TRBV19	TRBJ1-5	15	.	TGTGCCAGTAGTCTCTTATCACAGGGTTCTCAGCCCCAGCATTTT	CASSLLSQGSQPQHF
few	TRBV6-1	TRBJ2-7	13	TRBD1	TGTGCCAGCAGTTTTGACAGGGCCTACGAGCAGTACTTC	CASSFDRAYEQYF
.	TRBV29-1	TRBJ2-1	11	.	TGCAGCGTTTCGGACTGGGATGAGCAGTTCTTC	CSVSDWDEQFF
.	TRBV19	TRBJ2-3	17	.	TGTGCCAGTAGGAACAGAGGGGGACGGGGAAGCACAGATACGCAGTATTTT	CASRNRGGRGSTDTQYF
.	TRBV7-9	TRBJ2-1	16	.	TGTGCCAGCAGCCCACCAGGGGGACTAGGTGTCAATGAGCAGTTCTTC	CASSPPGGLGVNEQFF
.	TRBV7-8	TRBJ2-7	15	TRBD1	TGTGCCAGCAGCCGTACCGAGACAGGGTCCTACGAGCAGTACTTC	CASSRTETGSYEQYF
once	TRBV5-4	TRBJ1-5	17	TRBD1	TGTGCCAGCAGCACAGGACCAGGGGGCAGGGGCAATCAGCCCCAGCATTTT	CASSTGPGGRGNQPQHF
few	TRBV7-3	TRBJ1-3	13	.	TGTGCCAGCAGAGAGAGAACTGGAAACACCATATATTTT	CASRERTGNTIYF
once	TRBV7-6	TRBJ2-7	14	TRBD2	TGTGCCAGCAGCTTACTAGGGAACGGGAGGGAGCAGTACTTC	CASSLLGNGREQYF
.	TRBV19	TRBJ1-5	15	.	TGTGCCAGTAGGGACCGGGATTACATAAATCAGCCCCAGCATTTT	CASRDRDYINQPQHF
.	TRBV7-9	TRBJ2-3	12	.	TGTGCCAGCATGCGGAACACAGATACGCAGTATTTT	CASMRNTDTQYF
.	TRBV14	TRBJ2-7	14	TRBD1	TGTGCCACCCACCCTGGGACAGGGTCTCACGAGCAGTACTTC	CATHPGTGSHEQYF
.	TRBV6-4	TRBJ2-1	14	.	TGTGCCAGCAGCATGGGACTCGAGTACAATGAGCAGTTCTTC	CASSMGLEYNEQFF
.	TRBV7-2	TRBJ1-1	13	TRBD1	TGTGCCAGCAGCCCGCTACCGACAGGGGAAGCTTTCTTT	CASSPLPTGEAFF
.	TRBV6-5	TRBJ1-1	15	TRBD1	TGTGCCAGCAGTCGACGGGACAGGGGGCGAGCTGAAGCTTTCTTT	CASSRRDRGRAEAFF
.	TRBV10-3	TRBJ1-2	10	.	TGTGCCATCAGTGAGTCGGCCTACACCTTC	CAISESAYTF
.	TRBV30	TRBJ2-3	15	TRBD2	TGTGCCTGGAGTGTAGGCCTAGCGGGGCCCGATACGCAGTATTTT	CAWSVGLAGPDTQYF
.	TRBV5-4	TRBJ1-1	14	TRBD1	TGTGCCAGCAGCTTGGGGGGGACAGGGGCTGAAGCTTTCTTT	CASSLGGTGAEAFF
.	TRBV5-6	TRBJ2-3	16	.	TGTGCCAGCAGCTTTCGAGAATGGACTAGCACAGATACGCAGTATTTT	CASSFREWTSTDTQYF
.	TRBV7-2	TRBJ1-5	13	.	TGTGCCAGCAGCTTAGGGGGGGATCAGCCCCAGCATTTT	CASSLGGDQPQHF
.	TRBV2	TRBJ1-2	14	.	TGTGCCAGTACCCGGGTAGAGGTTGAGGGTGGCTACACCTTC	CASTRVEVEGGYTF
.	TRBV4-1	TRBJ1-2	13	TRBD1	TGCGCCAGCAGCCCACCGGGACAGGGGGGCTACACCTTC	CASSPPGQGGYTF
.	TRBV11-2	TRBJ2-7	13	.	TGTGCCAGCAGCTTTGCGGGTACCTACGAGCAGTACTTC	CASSFAGTYEQYF
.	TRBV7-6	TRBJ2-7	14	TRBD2	TGTGCCAGCAGCTTGGGACTAGCCTCCCACGAGCAGTACTTC	CASSLGLASHEQYF
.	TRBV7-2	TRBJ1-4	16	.	TGTGCCAGCAGCTCCCAACAGGGAGGGACTAATGAAAAACTGTTTTTT	CASSSQQGGTNEKLFF
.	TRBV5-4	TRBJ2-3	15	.	TGTGCCAGCAGCACTGGACTTACGGAAACAGATACGCAGTATTTT	CASSTGLTETDTQYF
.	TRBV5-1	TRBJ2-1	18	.	TGCGCCAGCAGCTCCCGATTAGCGGAGGCTTTCGGGGACAATGAGCAGTTCTTC	CASSSRLAEAFGDNEQFF
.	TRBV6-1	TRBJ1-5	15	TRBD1	TGTGCCACTGACAGGGGCCCATATAGCAATCAGCCCCAGCATTTT	CATDRGPYSNQPQHF
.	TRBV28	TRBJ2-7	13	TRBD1	TGTGCCAGCTCCACAGGGGGTCTCGACGAGCAGTACTTC	CASSTGGLDEQYF
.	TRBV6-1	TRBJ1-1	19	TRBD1	TGTGCCAGCAGTGATCCGGACAGGGCAGGACTAGCGGCCGGTACTGAAGCTTTCTTT	CASSDPDRAGLAAGTEAFF